This T cell receptor beta chain was sequenced for a study of shared clonotypes between healthy human individuals. Study-level background: Aged between 18 and 49, the donors were two women and three men. Whole-study results and caveats: Sequencing depth was predicted to influence how clonotypes are shared among donors.

Turning to this clone: The target antigen is unknown.

Clones were read by immunoSEQ multiplex PCR, and TCRdb kept only the in-frame ones, dropping some. The table shows 600,000 to 700,000 clones, with more than 70% occurring only once. The TCR was taken from a woman in her thirties in good health. The sample was memory CD4+ T cells sorted from blood. The subset was: CD45RA-negative fraction.

This CDR3 reads CASSYGREAQETQYF. The CDR3 DNA reads TGTGCCAGCAGTTATGGGCGGGAGGCCCAAGAGACCCAGTACTTC. The rearrangement uses TRBV6-5 and TRBJ2-5; 8 nucleotides align to TRBD2. V was pared by 3 bases and J by 1 base, with 4 bases of the junction left unmatched. The CDR3 is made up of 15 amino acids. The germline gives CDR1 MNHEY, CDR2 SVGAGI.